The 26 T cell receptor beta chains in this list originate from one sample, sequenced in a study of T cell responses to AZD1222 COVID-19 vaccine. The table came from immunoSEQ multiplex PCR; TCRdb's copy has only in-frame clones and leaves some out. The table records 150,000 to 170,000 clones, roughly 90% of them present only once. The sequenced sample was peripheral blood, obtained on day 0 of MenACWY control vaccination. All receptors come from an adult in good health.

The chain combines TRBV11-3 with TRBJ2-1; possible D gene TRBD2, 5 bases. Germline CDR1 SGHNT, CDR2 YENEEA. CDR3 size: 14 residues. V was trimmed by 5 bases and J by 4 bases, leaving 12 bases between them. CDR3 residues: CASSPEAPYNEQFF. Written as DNA, the CDR3 is TGTGCCAGCAGCCCGGAGGCGCCGTACAATGAGCAGTTCTTC. Based on the CDR3 plus reference TRBV11-3 and TRBJ2-1, the full variable domain is EAGVVQSPRYKIIEKKQPVAFWCNPISGHNTLYWYLQNLGQGPELLIRYENEEAVDDSQLPKDRFSAERLKGVDSTLKIQPAELGDSAVYLCASSPEAPYNEQFFGPGTRLTVL.

CDR3 sequence: CATSDRGQGAFGYTF. CDR3 nucleotides: TGTGCCACCAGTGACAGGGGACAGGGGGCTTTTGGCTACACCTTC. J is TRBJ1-2 and V is TRBV24-1; TRBD1 matches 12 bases. CDR1 KGHDR and CDR2 SFDVKD come from the germline V gene. V lost 4 bases, J lost 7 bases, and 6 bases stayed unmatched. The CDR3 extends over 15 amino acids.

The J gene is TRBJ1-6, the V gene TRBV7-9, with unresolved D. The CDR3 spans 15 residues. V lost 5 bases to trimming and J lost 6 bases, with 14 bases between them. Germline V gene sequence: CDR1 SEHNR, CDR2 FQNEAQ (reference sequence). The CDR3 reads CASSRPVGRNSPLHF. The CDR3 region has the DNA TGTGCCAGCAGCCGGCCTGTGGGCCGTAATTCACCCCTCCACTTT. The full variable domain, its missing parts supplied by reference TRBV7-9 and TRBJ1-6, is DTGVSQNPRHKITKRGQNVTFRCDPISEHNRLYWYRQTLGQGPEFLTYFQNEAQLEKSRLLSDRFSAERPKGSFSTLEIQRTEQGDSAMYLCASSRPVGRNSPLHFGNGTRLTVT.

CDR3 sequence reads: CASSERLAGGLGTDTQYF. The CDR3 DNA reads TGTGCCAGCAGTGAACGACTAGCGGGGGGGCTCGGCACAGATACGCAGTATTTT. V is TRBV6-1 and J is TRBJ2-3; TRBD2 agrees at 14 bases. Germline V CDR1 and CDR2: MNHNS, SASEGT. The V gene end was trimmed by 2 bases and the J gene end by 1 base; junction bases not matched to a gene: 5. The CDR3 has 18 residues.

This chain joins TRBV19 and TRBJ2-1, with TRBD2 matching 7 bases. Trimming removed 1 base from V and 1 base from J; junction bases left unmatched: 1. The germline V gene has CDR1 LNHDA and CDR2 SQIVND (reference sequence). The CDR3 runs to 15 residues. In DNA, the CDR3 is TGTGCCAGTAGTATAGCGGGGGGTTCCTACAATGAGCAGTTCTTC. Translating gives CASSIAGGSYNEQFF.

The table lists this clone with a count of one. The chain couples TRBV5-1 to TRBJ2-7, with TRBD2 matching over 7 bases. This CDR3 is built from 13 residues. The V gene's germline CDR1 is SGHRS and CDR2 YFSETQ. The V gene end was trimmed by 0 bases and the J gene end by 6 bases; junction bases not matched to a gene: 3. The CDR3 loop is CASSLESGGEQYV. Written as DNA, the CDR3 is TGCGCCAGCAGCTTGGAGTCGGGGGGCGAGCAGTACGTC.

The chain is built from TRBV28 and TRBJ2-5; 14 bases fit TRBD2. The CDR3 totals 18 residues. Germline V lookup: CDR1 MDHEN, CDR2 SYDVKM. V was clipped by 3 bases and J by 7 bases; unmatched bases: 13. DNA for the CDR3: TGTGCCAGCAGTTTTTCTGGACTAGCGGGGGGCCCTTCTTGGACCCAGTACTTC. Its translation is CASSFSGLAGGPSWTQYF.

The chain combines TRBV5-1 with TRBJ1-2; D call uncertain. V lost 0 bases, J lost 6 bases, and 15 bases lay in between. The CDR3 is 15 amino acids. Germline CDR1 and CDR2: SGHRS and YFSETQ. The CDR3 protein is CASSLGSGSRDGYTF. CDR3 nucleotides: TGCGCCAGCAGCTTGGGGTCGGGGTCTAGAGATGGCTACACCTTC.

This clone has a handful of counts. The genes are TRBV15 and TRBJ2-4, with D tentatively TRBD2 (5 bases). V was pared by 0 bases and J by 14 bases, with 17 bases between. Germline V gene data show CDR1 as LNHNV and CDR2 as YYDKDF (reference sequence). The CDR3 runs to 14 residues. The CDR3 loop is CATSRDQVAGPEYF. The CDR3 nucleotides are TGTGCCACCAGCAGAGATCAGGTGGCGGGCCCGGAGTACTTC.

V is TRBV20-1 and J is TRBJ2-1; D uncertain. The V gene's germline CDR1 is DFQATT and CDR2 SNEGSKA (reference sequence). Trimming removed 6 bases from V and 10 bases from J, with 13 bases in between. The CDR3 is 11 residues long. CDR3 bases: TGCAGTGCCGGCAAGGCGGACGAGCAGTTCTTC. It specifies CSAGKADEQFF.

This chain uses TRBV6-1 with TRBJ2-7, with D uncertain. CDR3 length equals 11 residues. Trimming took off 0 bases at V and 7 bases at J, with 4 bases between the two ends. CDR1 is MNHNS and CDR2 is SASEGT in the germline V gene. CDR3 residues: CASSEAGEQYV. CDR3 DNA sequence: TGTGCCAGCAGTGAAGCAGGGGAGCAGTACGTC.

In this sample, this clone turned up once. The V call is TRBV4-1, the J call TRBJ2-3; TRBD2 aligns across 11 bases. The CDR3 length is 19 residues. CDR1 is MGHRA, CDR2 YSYEKL, per germline. Germline trimming cut 4 bases from V and 1 base from J; bases unmatched to any gene: 13. CDR3 DNA: TGCGCCAGCAGCCCAGACGGGACTAGCGGAAACAGGGGCACAGATACGCAGTATTTT. It specifies CASSPDGTSGNRGTDTQYF.

In its sample, this clone was seen once. This chain joins TRBV19 and TRBJ1-1; D is perhaps TRBD1 (5 bases). Germline values: CDR1 LNHDA, CDR2 SQIVND (reference sequence). Between the trimmed V and J ends, which lost 7 bases and 1 base, there was a span of 22 bases. The CDR3 is 17 amino acids. The CDR3 spells CASTPSGGEAKNTEAFF. DNA of the CDR3: TGTGCCAGTACCCCCTCGGGGGGGGAGGCGAAGAACACTGAAGCTTTCTTT.

In regard to this clone: The identical CDR3 is also encoded by other nucleotide sequences in the sample. The chain links TRBV11-3 to TRBJ2-2, with D maybe TRBD1 (5 bases). Per germline, CDR1 SGHNT and CDR2 YENEEA. The CDR3 is 15 residues long. Trimming shortened V by 1 base and J by 5 bases, and 11 bases separated the two germline ends. CDR3 sequence reads: CASSLARGGTGELFF. The DNA for the CDR3 is TGTGCCAGCAGCTTAGCTAGGGGCGGTACCGGGGAGCTGTTTTTT.

The chain couples TRBV19 to TRBJ1-1; D is possibly TRBD1 (5 bases). The CDR3 runs to 15 residues. Trimming took off 6 bases at V and 4 bases at J, with 18 bases between the two ends. Germline V lookup: CDR1 LNHDA, CDR2 SQIVND (reference sequence). CDR3 nucleotides: TGTGCCAGTAGCAACCCTGGGGGAGGAAGCACTGAAGCTTTCTTT. The encoded protein is CASSNPGGGSTEAFF.

A few counts support this clone. This chain joins TRBV2 and TRBJ2-6, with 8 bases lining up with TRBD1. Germline CDR1 is SNHLY and CDR2 is FYNNEI. This CDR3 region has 18 residues. V was pared by 2 bases and J by 0 bases, with 6 bases of the junction left unmatched. In DNA form, the CDR3 reads TGTGCCAGCAGTGAACGGACAGGGATTAGCTCTGGGGCCAACGTCCTGACTTTC. Translation: CASSERTGISSGANVLTF. The full variable domain, in which reference TRBV2 and TRBJ2-6 provide the parts outside the CDR3, is EPEVTQTPSHQVTQMGQEVILRCVPISNHLYFYWYRQILGQKVEFLVSFYNNEISEKSEIFDDQFSVERPDGSNFTLKIRSTKLEDSAMYFCASSERTGISSGANVLTFGAGSRLTVL.

This clone was detected only a few times. V gene TRBV28 combines with J gene TRBJ2-7; unclear D gene. The CDR3 loop spans 9 amino acids. In germline, CDR1 is MDHEN, CDR2 SYDVKM. V lost 6 bases, J lost 5 bases, and 2 bases lay in between. The chain's CDR3 is CASRNEQYV. The DNA of the CDR3 is TGTGCCAGCAGGAACGAGCAGTACGTC.

V and J are TRBV9 and TRBJ2-1, with 9 bases aligning to TRBD2. The CDR3 consists of 15 residues. V lost 0 bases to trimming and J lost 9 bases; unmatched junction nucleotides: 7. The germline V gene encodes CDR1 SGDLS and CDR2 YYNGEE. The CDR3 coding sequence is TGTGCCAGCAGCGTAGTTGCGGGAGGGCCCGCTGAGCAGTTCTTC. This gives the protein CASSVVAGGPAEQFF.

This chain joins TRBV6-5 and TRBJ1-2; 9 positions match TRBD1. V lost 6 bases to trimming and J lost 3 bases; unmatched junction nucleotides: 5. The CDR3 is 14 amino acids. The V gene's germline CDR1 is MNHEY and CDR2 SVGAGI. The CDR3: CASRSTGGDYGYTF. CDR3 DNA sequence: TGTGCCAGCAGATCGACAGGGGGGGACTATGGCTACACCTTC.

The chain combines TRBV3-1 (or the pseudogene TRBV3-2) with TRBJ2-1, with a possible D match to TRBD1 (6 bases). The length of the CDR3 is 16 residues. V was trimmed by 7 bases and J by 9 bases, leaving 25 bases between them. CDR1 LGHDT and CDR2 YNNKEL come from the germline V gene (reference sequence). The CDR3 nucleotides read TGTGCCAGCATCCTAAGGGGCTCTGGGGGCCACGGTGAGCAGTTCTTC. Its protein is CASILRGSGGHGEQFF.

The chain recombines TRBV5-1 with TRBJ1-3; D gene ambiguous. Trimming left V 4 bases short and J 3 bases short, with 14 bases between. Germline loops: CDR1 SGHRS, CDR2 YFSETQ. CDR3 size: 15 residues. The DNA for the CDR3 is TGCGCCAGCAGCCCGAAAGTGGTGGATGGAAACACCATATATTTT. Translated, it gives CASSPKVVDGNTIYF. The full variable domain, its missing parts supplied by reference TRBV5-1 and TRBJ1-3, is KAGVTQTPRYLIKTRGQQVTLSCSPISGHRSVSWYQQTPGQGLQFLFEYFSETQRNKGNFPGRFSGRQFSNSRSEMNVSTLELGDSALYLCASSPKVVDGNTIYFGEGSWLTVV.

This clone was seen a few times. V gene TRBV5-1 combines with J gene TRBJ1-2; D might be TRBD1 (5 bases). Germline values: CDR1 SGHRS, CDR2 YFSETQ. The CDR3 is 14 residues long. V shed 0 bases and J shed 4 bases, with 10 bases lying between them. CDR3 sequence reads: CASSLAPTVYGYTF. The CDR3 DNA follows: TGCGCCAGCAGCTTGGCCCCGACAGTCTATGGCTACACCTTC.

This clone was picked up one time. The chain uses TRBV7-2 and TRBJ2-1; D is unresolved. This CDR3 is built from 14 residues. Germline CDR1 reads SGHTA; CDR2 reads FQGNSA. Trimming stripped 0 bases from V and 8 bases from J, with 11 bases between. The CDR3 loop is CASSLAQGLHEQFF. In nucleotides, the CDR3 is TGTGCCAGCAGCTTAGCGCAAGGGCTACATGAGCAGTTCTTC.

The chain couples TRBV7-9 to TRBJ2-7, with D perhaps TRBD2 (6 bases). The germline V gene has CDR1 SEHNR and CDR2 FQNEAQ (reference sequence). The CDR3 has 16 amino acids. V lost 2 bases and J 4 bases, leaving 18 bases between the germline ends. The CDR3 DNA is TGTGCCAGCAGCTTATCCCATGCGGGGCCAAAATACGAGCAGTACTTC. This codes for CASSLSHAGPKYEQYF. The whole variable domain, remainder taken from reference TRBV7-9 and TRBJ2-7, is DTGVSQNPRHKITKRGQNVTFRCDPISEHNRLYWYRQTLGQGPEFLTYFQNEAQLEKSRLLSDRFSAERPKGSFSTLEIQRTEQGDSAMYLCASSLSHAGPKYEQYFGPGTRLTVT.

CDR3 loop: CASSMGIHGNEQFF. The CDR3 coding sequence is TGTGCCAGTAGTATGGGGATTCATGGAAATGAGCAGTTCTTC. This chain uses TRBV19 with TRBJ2-1; D is ambiguous. The V end was cut by 3 bases, the J end by 7 bases, with 13 bases between. The CDR3 is 14 amino acids. CDR1 is LNHDA and CDR2 is SQIVND in the germline V gene (reference sequence).

The V call is TRBV4-3, the J call TRBJ2-7; TRBD2 matches 8 bases. Losses at the gene ends were 0 bases for V and 2 bases for J; bases not matched to a gene: 3. Per germline, CDR1 LGHNA and CDR2 YSLEER. The CDR3 is made up of 15 amino acids. The chain's CDR3 is CASSQDGGRTYEQYF. The DNA for the CDR3 is TGCGCCAGCAGCCAAGATGGCGGGAGGACCTACGAGCAGTACTTC.